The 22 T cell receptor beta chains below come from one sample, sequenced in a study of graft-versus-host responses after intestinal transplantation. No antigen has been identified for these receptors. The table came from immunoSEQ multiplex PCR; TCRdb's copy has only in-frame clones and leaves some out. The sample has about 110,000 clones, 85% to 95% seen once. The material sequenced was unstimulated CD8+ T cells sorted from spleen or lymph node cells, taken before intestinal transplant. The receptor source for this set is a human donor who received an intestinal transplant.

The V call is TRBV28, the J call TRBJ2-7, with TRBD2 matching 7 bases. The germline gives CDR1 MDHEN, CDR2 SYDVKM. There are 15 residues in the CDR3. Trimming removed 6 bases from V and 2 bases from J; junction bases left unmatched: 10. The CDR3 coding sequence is TGTGCCAGCAGCCCACCGGCTAGCGGCCCCTACGAGCAGTACTTC. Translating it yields CASSPPASGPYEQYF.

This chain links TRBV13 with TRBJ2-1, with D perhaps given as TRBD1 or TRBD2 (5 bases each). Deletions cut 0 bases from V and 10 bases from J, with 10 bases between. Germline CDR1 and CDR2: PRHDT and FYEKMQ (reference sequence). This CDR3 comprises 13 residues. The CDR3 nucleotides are TGTGCCAGCAGCTTAGGCCGGGGCCCCGAGCAGTTCTTC. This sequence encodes CASSLGRGPEQFF.

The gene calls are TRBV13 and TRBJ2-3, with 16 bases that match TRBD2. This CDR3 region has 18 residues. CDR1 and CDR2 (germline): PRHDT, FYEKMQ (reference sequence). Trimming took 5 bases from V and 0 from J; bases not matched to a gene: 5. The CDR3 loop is CASSGGTSGRASTDTQYF. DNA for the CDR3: TGTGCCAGCAGCGGCGGGACTAGCGGGAGGGCCAGCACAGATACGCAGTATTTT.

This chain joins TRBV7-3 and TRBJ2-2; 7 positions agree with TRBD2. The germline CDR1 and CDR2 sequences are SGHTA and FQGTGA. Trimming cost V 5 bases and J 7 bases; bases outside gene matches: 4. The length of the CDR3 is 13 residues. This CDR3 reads CASSTGGIGELFF. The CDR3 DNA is TGTGCCAGCAGCACGGGGGGTATCGGGGAGCTGTTTTTT.

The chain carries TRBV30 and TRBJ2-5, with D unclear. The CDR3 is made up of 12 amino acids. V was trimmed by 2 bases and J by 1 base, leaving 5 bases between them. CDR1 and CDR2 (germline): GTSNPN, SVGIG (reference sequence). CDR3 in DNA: TGTGCCTGGAGTCCTTTCCAAGAGACCCAGTACTTC. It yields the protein CAWSPFQETQYF.

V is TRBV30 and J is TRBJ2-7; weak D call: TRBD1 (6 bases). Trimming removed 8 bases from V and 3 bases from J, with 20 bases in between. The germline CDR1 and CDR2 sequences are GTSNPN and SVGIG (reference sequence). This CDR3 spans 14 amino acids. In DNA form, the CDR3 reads TGTGCCGGGGGCCCCGTGGTTCCCGGCTACGAGCAGTACTTC. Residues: CAGGPVVPGYEQYF.

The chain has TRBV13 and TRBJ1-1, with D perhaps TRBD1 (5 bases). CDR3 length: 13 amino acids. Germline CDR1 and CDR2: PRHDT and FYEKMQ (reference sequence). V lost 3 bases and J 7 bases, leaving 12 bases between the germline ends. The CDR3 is CASSFRGGFEAFF. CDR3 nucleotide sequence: TGTGCCAGCAGCTTCCGGGGGGGTTTTGAAGCTTTCTTT.

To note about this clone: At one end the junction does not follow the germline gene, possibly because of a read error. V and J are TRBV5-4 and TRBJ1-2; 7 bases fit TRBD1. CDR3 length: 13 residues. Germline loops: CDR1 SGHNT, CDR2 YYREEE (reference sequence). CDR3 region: CASSSLGPEDRRF. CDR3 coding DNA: TGTGCCAGCAGCTCCCTGGGCCCCGAGGACAGGCGGTTC.

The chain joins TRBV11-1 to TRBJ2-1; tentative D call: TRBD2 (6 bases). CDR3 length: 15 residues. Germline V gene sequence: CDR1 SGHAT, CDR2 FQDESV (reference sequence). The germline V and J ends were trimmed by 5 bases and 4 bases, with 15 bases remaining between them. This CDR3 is CASSLSGTEYNEQFF. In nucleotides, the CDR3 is TGTGCCAGCAGCCTGTCCGGGACTGAGTACAATGAGCAGTTCTTC.

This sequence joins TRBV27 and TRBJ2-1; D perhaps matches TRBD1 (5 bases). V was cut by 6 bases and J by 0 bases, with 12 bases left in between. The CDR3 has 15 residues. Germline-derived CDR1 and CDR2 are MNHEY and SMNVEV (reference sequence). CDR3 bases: TGTGCCAGCAGACCCGGACAAAGCTCCTACAATGAGCAGTTCTTC. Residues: CASRPGQSSYNEQFF.

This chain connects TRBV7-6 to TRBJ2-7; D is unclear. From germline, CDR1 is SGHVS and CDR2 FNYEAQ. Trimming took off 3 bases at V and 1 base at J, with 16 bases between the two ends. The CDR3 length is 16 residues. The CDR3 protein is CASSFEPTAGSYEQYF. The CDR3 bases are TGTGCCAGCAGCTTCGAACCGACTGCAGGATCCTACGAGCAGTACTTC.

The CDR3 is CASSSTSGRYEQYF. The CDR3, as DNA: TGTGCCAGCAGCAGCACTAGCGGGAGATACGAGCAGTACTTC. This rearrangement joins TRBV6-1 to TRBJ2-7, with 11 bases that match TRBD2. V lost 6 bases and J lost 4; bases outside the gene matches: 5. The CDR3 has 14 residues. Looked up from germline, CDR1 is MNHNS and CDR2 is SASEGT.

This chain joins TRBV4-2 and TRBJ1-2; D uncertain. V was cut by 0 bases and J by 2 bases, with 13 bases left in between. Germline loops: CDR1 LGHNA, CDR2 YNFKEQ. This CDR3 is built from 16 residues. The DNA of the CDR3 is TGTGCCAGCAGCCAAGATCGAAGCGGAGCGAACTATGGCTACACCTTC. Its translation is CASSQDRSGANYGYTF.

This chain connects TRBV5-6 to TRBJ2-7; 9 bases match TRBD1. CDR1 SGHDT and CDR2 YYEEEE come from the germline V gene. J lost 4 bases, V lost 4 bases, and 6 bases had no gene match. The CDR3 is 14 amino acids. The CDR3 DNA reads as TGTGCCAGCAGCGGGGACAGGGATTGGTACGAGCAGTACTTC. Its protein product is CASSGDRDWYEQYF. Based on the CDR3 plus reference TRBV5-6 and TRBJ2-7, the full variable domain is DAGVTQSPTHLIKTRGQQVTLRCSPKSGHDTVSWYQQALGQGPQFIFQYYEEEERQRGNFPDRFSGHQFPNYSSELNVNALLLGDSALYLCASSGDRDWYEQYFGPGTRLTVT.

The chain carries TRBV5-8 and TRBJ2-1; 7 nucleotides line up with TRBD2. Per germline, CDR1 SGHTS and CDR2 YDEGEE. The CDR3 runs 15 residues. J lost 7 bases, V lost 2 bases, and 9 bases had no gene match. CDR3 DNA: TGTGCCAGCAGCTTCGAGCGGGAAGGAGAGAATGAGCAGTTCTTC. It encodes CASSFEREGENEQFF.

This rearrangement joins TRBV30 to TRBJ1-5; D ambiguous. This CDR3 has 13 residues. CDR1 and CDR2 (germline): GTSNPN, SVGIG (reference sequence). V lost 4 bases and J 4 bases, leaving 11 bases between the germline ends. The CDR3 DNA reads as TGTGCCTGGACCCCCGCGGTAAATCAGCCCCAGCATTTT. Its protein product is CAWTPAVNQPQHF.

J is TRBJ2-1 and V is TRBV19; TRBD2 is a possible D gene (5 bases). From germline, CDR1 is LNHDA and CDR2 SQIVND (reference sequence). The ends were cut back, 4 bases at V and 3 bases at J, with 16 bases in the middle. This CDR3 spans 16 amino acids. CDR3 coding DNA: TGTGCCAGTAGTACCCCAGCGGCCTTTCTCTACAATGAGCAGTTCTTC. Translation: CASSTPAAFLYNEQFF.

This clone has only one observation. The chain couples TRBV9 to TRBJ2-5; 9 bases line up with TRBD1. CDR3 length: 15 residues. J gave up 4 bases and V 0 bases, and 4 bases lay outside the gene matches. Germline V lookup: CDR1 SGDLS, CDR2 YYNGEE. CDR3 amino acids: CASSVGDRVAETQYF. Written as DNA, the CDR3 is TGTGCCAGCAGCGTAGGGGACAGGGTGGCAGAGACCCAGTACTTC.

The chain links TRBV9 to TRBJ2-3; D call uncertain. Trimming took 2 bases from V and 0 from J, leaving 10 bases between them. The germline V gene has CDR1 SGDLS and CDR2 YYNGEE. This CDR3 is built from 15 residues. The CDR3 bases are TGTGCCAGCAGCGTTTGGGGTGCTAGCACAGATACGCAGTATTTT. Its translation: CASSVWGASTDTQYF.

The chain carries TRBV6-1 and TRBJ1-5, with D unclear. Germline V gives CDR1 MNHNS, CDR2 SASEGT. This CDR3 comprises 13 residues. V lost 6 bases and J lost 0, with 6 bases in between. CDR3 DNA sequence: TGTGCCAGCAGACTAAATAGCAATCAGCCCCAGCATTTT. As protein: CASRLNSNQPQHF.

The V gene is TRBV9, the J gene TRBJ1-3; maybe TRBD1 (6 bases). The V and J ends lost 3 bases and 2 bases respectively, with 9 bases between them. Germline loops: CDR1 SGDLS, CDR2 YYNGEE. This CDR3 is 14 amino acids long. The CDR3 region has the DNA TGTGCCAGCAGCGAAACAGGGACTGGAAACACCATATATTTT. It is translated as CASSETGTGNTIYF.

In DNA form, the CDR3 reads TGCAGCGTTGCTCTAGCGGGAGACACGCAGTATTTT. The encoded protein is CSVALAGDTQYF. This chain links TRBV29-1 with TRBJ2-3, with 10 bases matching TRBD2. V shed 4 bases, J shed 9 bases, and the junction held 4 bases outside the gene matches. Germline values: CDR1 SQVTM, CDR2 ANQGSEA. CDR3 size: 12 residues.